This T cell receptor beta chain was identified during a study of blood T cell repertoires in COVID-19 (dated by TCRdb to 2019 to 2021). Background for the entire study: Samples from collaborators originated in the United States, Italy and Spain and spanned both the acute and convalescent phases of COVID-19. HLA class I and class II types, where available, came from metadata supplied by the sample provider rather than from assay-based typing. A de-identified subject ID, COVID-19 status, age in years and sex were almost always included in the sample metadata. The samples were drawn from two sources: the first 160 participants of the ongoing ImmuneRACE study, and fewer than 1,500 subjects contributed by 6 global collaborators. The prospective study material was composed of cDNA or gDNA derived from T cells, B-cell-depleted T cells, or PBMCs. The repertoires were released in a freely available public database intended as a resource for research on the immune response to SARS-CoV-2. The dataset comprised deeply sampled blood TCRbeta repertoires from subjects exposed to, actively infected with, or recovered from COVID-19.

Overall results and qualifications from the work: The quantity of clinical and demographic metadata differed by source and by participant and was supplied without curation.

TCRbeta CDR3 regions were amplified from genomic DNA by means of the immunoSEQ Assay, a bias-controlled multiplex PCR. In the authors' own workflow: Within the assay, amplification of reference gene primers was used to estimate how many nucleated cells each sample contained. To quantify the absolute abundance of each unique TCRbeta CDR3 rearrangement, sequence reads were collapsed and filtered. For each sample, productive Simpson clonality was calculated by taking the square root of Simpson's diversity index across productive rearrangements. Here the immuneACCESS table is served through TCRdb, limited to in-frame sequences with V and J called. Missing clones are a known gap in these copies; in checked studies unresolved V genes cover under half, and the rest lacks a known reason. V and J calls and clone size are given by that table; D and trimming were obtained from the DNA. The sample table records 55,000 to 90,000 clones; about 80% of these occur just once. The top ten hold about 5% of the sample.

Of note for this clone: Its antigen remains unidentified. The sample holds no much larger clone one base away, and base qualities are not on file.

The collaborating institutions used their own protocols to collect whole blood in K2EDTA tubes. Collaborator samples were shipped for TCRbeta analysis as frozen whole blood, isolated PBMCs, or DNA extracted from either sample type. The germline V gene (reference sequence) gives CDR1 as MNHEY and CDR2 as SMNVEV. Counted from cysteine to phenylalanine, this CDR3 has 16 amino acids. Here the CDR3 DNA is all that survives: 48 bases in frame from base 1. The germline ends are 18 bases apart after V is trimmed by 4 bases and J by 3 bases. This sequence was found in a woman aged 60-70 years with acute or convalescent COVID-19. The sample taken for sequencing was peripheral blood. This chain joins TRBV27 to TRBJ1-1, with a tentative D gene TRBD1 over 5 matching bases. Read as DNA, the sequence is TGTGCCAGCAGTTCCTGGGGCGGTCTGAAGGACACTGAAGCTTTCTTT. Protein translation: CASSSWGGLKDTEAFF.